Below, one TCR beta chain is given with its context. This clonotype has at least ten counts. It has no known antigen specificity. Base qualities are not recorded, but no much larger clone differs from it by a single base. The data stem from a study of T cells after yellow fever vaccination (dated by TCRdb to the late 2010s). About the investigation overall: Libraries from fractions with low cell numbers were prepared with the SMART-Seq v4 Ultra Low Input RNA kit. Bulk TCR alpha and beta repertoires were sequenced longitudinally to track T-cell clones before and after primary and booster YFV17D yellow fever vaccination. Two healthy male donors made up the cohort, one aged 18 to 29 years and the other aged 30 to 40 years. Blood samples were taken at several timepoints before and after primary and secondary immunization, and bulk PBMC replicates and cell subsets were isolated. Findings and caveats that apply to the study as a whole: Compared with the primary T-cell response, the secondary T-cell response was faster but weaker, reaching its peak on day 5 rather than on day 15. After the booster, most clones that had expanded after primary vaccination were detected again (around 96% of CD4 and roughly nine tenths of CD8), suggesting broad maintenance of memory. A small share of clonotypes was detected in both CD4 and CD8 compartments, with the overlap likely arising from convergent recombination. Computational filtering was needed because FACS-sorted repertoires could contain abundant contaminating clonotypes from the bulk population. Only two donors were included in the study, so the extent to which the findings can be generalized is limited.

TCR cDNA was made using 5'RACE template switching, a step that added a universal primer site and unique molecular identifiers. Priming of cDNA synthesis was performed from both the TCR alpha and TCR beta constant segments. Two PCR steps were used to amplify libraries, with sample barcodes and sequencing adapters being added in the second step. Sequencing of libraries was done on Illumina HiSeq 2500 (2x100 bp) or NovaSeq (2x150 bp). The paper's data handling went like this. Demultiplexing of reads and collapsing into UMI consensus sequences were performed with MIGEC, and V(D)J alignment was carried out with MiXCR. Vaccine-responding clonotypes were identified with edgeR using replicate PBMC samples, with FDR below 0.01 and a log2 fold change above 5 up to day 15 being required. Each bulk clonotype was labeled CD4 or CD8 based on which sequenced repertoire, CD4 or CD8, contained the clonotype at higher abundance. TCRdb reanalyzed the raw reads on its own, using fastp at Q25 for trimming and MiXCR for clone calling, and kept in-frame beta chains. Rows merge per CDR3 protein into single entries with the most common DNA and genes. The V and J calls here are based on TCRdb, not the publication. The sample contains a few hundred thousand distinct CDR3 sequences, roughly 8.7% of them found a single time. Roughly 18% of the sample goes to the ten largest clones.

CDR1 LGHNA and CDR2 YSLEER are derived from the germline V gene. The CDR3 sequence holds 13 residues, the cysteine and phenylalanine included. The DNA shown is the 39-base CDR3, in frame from base 1. The V end loses 1 base and the J end loses 5 bases, and a stretch of 8 bases separates them. The treatment or condition label of this sample denotes: live attenuated yellow fever vaccine strain. At every blood-draw timepoint, two biological replicates of bulk PBMCs were collected. A standard Ficoll-Paque protocol was used to isolate PBMCs from peripheral blood. TriZol was used to extract RNA from bulk PBMCs, CD4 and CD8 fractions, and dextramer-positive and dextramer-negative fractions.

Sequencing used PBMCs, obtained on the day of the first yellow fever vaccination. The chain couples TRBV4-3 to TRBJ1-2; tentative D gene TRBD1, with 6 bases matching. The source of this sequence is a man between 18 and 35 years old who received the YFV17D yellow fever vaccine. The DNA is TGCGCCAGCAGCCAAGGAGGGGGTTATGGCTACACCTTC. It translates as CASSQGGGYGYTF.